The clone carrying this T cell receptor beta chain was found many times. Its antigen remains unknown. TCRdb independently ran MiXCR on the 5' RACE reads; one entry per CDR3 protein. The sample holds over 350,000 distinct CDR3 sequences; around 24% are singletons and the top ten take around 8.7%. The sample is drawn from a study of T-cell memory formation after mild COVID-19. Across the study: Among the donors, TCR clusters were largely specific to each donor.

Findings of the study overall: There was no confirmation that second-wave clones peaking on day 37 were SARS-CoV-2 specific.

The sample taken for sequencing was PBMCs or a T cell subset sorted from them (not recorded which). This TCR derives from an adult woman who had mild COVID-19 (a few samples of this study predate the infection). Cell type and time point are not known.

The CDR3 DNA reads TGTGCCACCAGCAGAGGACAGAAAGAGACCCAGTACTTC. It encodes CATSRGQKETQYF. The chain has TRBV15 and TRBJ2-5, with D perhaps matching TRBD1 (5 bases). The CDR3 has 13 amino acids. V shed 1 base and J shed 3 bases, with 6 bases lying between them. Germline V lookup: CDR1 LNHNV, CDR2 YYDKDF (reference sequence). The variable domain in full, completed from reference TRBV15 and TRBJ2-5, reads DAMVIQNPRYQVTQFGKPVTLSCSQTLNHNVMYWYQQKSSQAPKLLFHYYDKDFNNEADTPDNFQSRRPNTSFCFLDIRSPGLGDTAMYLCATSRGQKETQYFGPGTRLLVL.